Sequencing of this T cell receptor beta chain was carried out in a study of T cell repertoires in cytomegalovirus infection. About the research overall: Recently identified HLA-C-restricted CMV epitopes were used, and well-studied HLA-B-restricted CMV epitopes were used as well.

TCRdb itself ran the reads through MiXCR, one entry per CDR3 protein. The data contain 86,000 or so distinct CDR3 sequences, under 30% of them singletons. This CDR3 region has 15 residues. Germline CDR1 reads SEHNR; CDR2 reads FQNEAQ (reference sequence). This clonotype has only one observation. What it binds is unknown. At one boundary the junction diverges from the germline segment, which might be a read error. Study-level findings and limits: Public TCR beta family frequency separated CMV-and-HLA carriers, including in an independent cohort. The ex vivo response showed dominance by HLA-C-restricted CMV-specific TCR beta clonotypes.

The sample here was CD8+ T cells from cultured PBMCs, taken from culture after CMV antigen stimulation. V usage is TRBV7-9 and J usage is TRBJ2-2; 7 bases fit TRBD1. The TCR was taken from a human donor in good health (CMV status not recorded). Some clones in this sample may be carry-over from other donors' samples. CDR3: CASSLSDRLIGVLFF. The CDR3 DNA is TGTGCCAGCAGCTTATCGGACAGGTTGATCGGGGTGCTGTTTTTT.